The 24 T cell receptor beta chains in this list originate from one sample, sequenced in a study of T cells in narcolepsy. Profiling relied on immunoSEQ multiplex PCR, and the TCRdb table lists in-frame clones only, not all of them. The repertoire holds 20,000 to 30,000 clones, with about 60% as singletons. Sequencing was performed on memory (CD45RA-) CD4+ T cells from blood. The receptors here all came from a human donor in good health.

The chain employs TRBV28 and TRBJ2-1; 10 nucleotides align to TRBD2. CDR3 length equals 16 residues. CDR1 MDHEN and CDR2 SYDVKM come from the germline V gene. J gave up 6 bases and V 4 bases, and 9 bases lay outside the gene matches. CDR3 sequence: CASSSWSGGDLNEQFF. The CDR3, as DNA: TGTGCCAGCAGTTCCTGGAGCGGGGGGGACCTCAATGAGCAGTTCTTC.

On this clone itself: The sample carries other DNA sequences with the same CDR3. V gene TRBV19 combines with J gene TRBJ2-4, with 7 bases aligning to TRBD2. Per germline, CDR1 LNHDA and CDR2 SQIVND (reference sequence). V dropped 6 bases and J dropped 7; count of bases not matched to a gene: 12. This CDR3 comprises 15 residues. DNA of the CDR3: TGTGCCAGTAGACCCCGCGGACTAGGTGGGAACATTCAGTACTTC. This encodes CASRPRGLGGNIQYF.

The V gene is TRBV11-2, the J gene TRBJ1-2; D is unresolved. Germline loops: CDR1 SGHAT, CDR2 FQNNGV. Trimming removed 4 bases from V and 2 bases from J, with 8 bases in between. The CDR3 consists of 13 residues. The CDR3 coding sequence is TGTGCCAGCAGCTCGCGGACGAACTATGGCTACACCTTC. This gives the protein CASSSRTNYGYTF.

The rearrangement links TRBV2 to TRBJ2-7; TRBD2 agrees at 10 bases. Trimming at V came to 10 bases and at J to 5 bases, leaving 5 bases not matched to a gene. This CDR3 spans 12 amino acids. The germline V gene encodes CDR1 SNHLY and CDR2 FYNNEI. CDR3 sequence: CAISGRWDEQYF. Written as DNA, the CDR3 is TGTGCCATTAGCGGGAGGTGGGACGAGCAGTACTTC.

The chain combines TRBV21-1 with TRBJ1-5; no check of the table's D call, TRBD1, against the DNA was made. TRBV21-1 is recorded as a pseudogene. CDR3 length: 15 residues. CDR3 in DNA: TGTGCCAGCAGCTCCCGGGACAACTACAATCAGCCCCAGCATTTT. This codes for CASSSRDNYNQPQHF.

In this sample, this clone turned up a few times. The chain employs TRBV2 and TRBJ1-4; 7 bases fit TRBD1. Germline V gene data show CDR1 as SNHLY and CDR2 as FYNNEI. V lost 11 bases and J lost 0; bases outside the gene matches: 3. This CDR3 comprises 13 residues. CDR3 bases: TGTGCCTGTACAGGGGCAACTAATGAAAAACTGTTTTTT. This gives the protein CACTGATNEKLFF. Variable domain in full (rest from reference TRBV2 and TRBJ1-4): EPEVTQTPSHQVTQMGQEVILRCVPISNHLYFYWYRQILGQKVEFLVSFYNNEISEKSEIFDDQFSVERPDGSNFTLKIRSTKLEDSAMYFCACTGATNEKLFFGSGTQLSVL.

The chain combines TRBV28 with TRBJ1-2; D is possibly TRBD1 (6 bases). CDR3 size: 13 residues. Germline CDR1 MDHEN, CDR2 SYDVKM. The V end was cut by 6 bases, the J end by 6 bases, with 14 bases between. The CDR3 here is CASSLWGAHGYTF. The CDR3 coding sequence is TGTGCCAGCAGCCTGTGGGGGGCGCATGGCTACACCTTC.

This clone came up a few times. The chain carries TRBV5-1 and TRBJ1-2; the D is unclear. The germline CDR1 and CDR2 sequences are SGHRS and YFSETQ. This CDR3 has 12 amino acids. The V gene lost 4 bases and the J gene lost 5 bases, with 9 bases spanning the gap. The CDR3 loop reads CASSLVGYGYTF. The DNA of the CDR3 is TGCGCCAGCAGCCTGGTGGGTTATGGCTACACCTTC.

Concerning this clone itself: This same CDR3 is encoded by further DNA sequences in the sample. CDR3 nucleotide sequence: TGTGCCAGCAGCGGCCGACAGGGGAGAGAGACCCAGTACTTC. This sequence encodes CASSGRQGRETQYF. V usage is TRBV9 and J usage is TRBJ2-5; 8 bases line up with TRBD1. Trimming took 3 bases from V and 4 from J; bases not matched to a gene: 5. The germline gives CDR1 SGDLS, CDR2 YYNGEE. CDR3 length: 14 amino acids. The full variable domain, with the rest looked up from reference TRBV9 and TRBJ2-5, is DSGVTQTPKHLITATGQRVTLRCSPRSGDLSVYWYQQSLDQGLQFLIQYYNGEERAKGNILERFSAQQFPDLHSELNLSSLELGDSALYFCASSGRQGRETQYFGPGTRLLVL.

The chain recombines TRBV25-1 with TRBJ2-1; 8 positions match TRBD2. Losses at the gene ends were 6 bases for V and 6 bases for J; bases not matched to a gene: 10. This CDR3 is 15 amino acids long. Germline CDR1 and CDR2: MGHDK and SYGVNS. CDR3 bases: TGTGCCAGCAGCCCAACGGGACTAGGCTTCAATGAGCAGTTCTTC. This sequence encodes CASSPTGLGFNEQFF.

In its sample, this clone was seen a few times. V gene TRBV9 combines with J gene TRBJ2-3; 9 bases match TRBD2. CDR1 and CDR2 (germline): SGDLS, YYNGEE. Trimming cost V 2 bases and J 0 bases; bases outside gene matches: 7. The CDR3 spans 17 residues. The CDR3 spells CASSVTSGGPSTDTQYF. DNA of the CDR3: TGTGCCAGCAGCGTGACTAGCGGAGGCCCTAGCACAGATACGCAGTATTTT. Looking up the rest from reference TRBV9 and TRBJ2-3 gives the full variable domain: DSGVTQTPKHLITATGQRVTLRCSPRSGDLSVYWYQQSLDQGLQFLIQYYNGEERAKGNILERFSAQQFPDLHSELNLSSLELGDSALYFCASSVTSGGPSTDTQYFGPGTRLTVL.

The chain recombines TRBV28 with TRBJ1-4, with TRBD1 matching over 7 bases. The CDR3 totals 15 residues. Losses at the gene ends were 5 bases for V and 5 bases for J; bases not matched to a gene: 8. Per germline, CDR1 MDHEN and CDR2 SYDVKM. The CDR3 sequence: CASSPRDSGNEKLFF. CDR3 coding DNA: TGTGCCAGCAGTCCGCGGGACAGCGGAAATGAAAAACTGTTTTTT.

This clone has a handful of counts. The CDR3 DNA follows: TGTGCCAGCAGTTTATTTGGACTAGCATACAATGAGCAGTTCTTC. Amino acid sequence: CASSLFGLAYNEQFF. The chain recombines TRBV27 with TRBJ2-1, with 8 bases identical to TRBD2. Germline CDR1 and CDR2: MNHEY and SMNVEV (reference sequence). CDR3 length: 15 residues. Germline trimming cut 1 base from V and 4 bases from J; bases unmatched to any gene: 3.

This chain connects TRBV23-1 to TRBJ2-7; D perhaps matches TRBD2 (6 bases). TRBV23-1 is assigned to the ORF class and has an uncertain function. CDR3 length equals 14 residues. V lost 4 bases and J lost 5, with 15 bases in between. CDR3 residues: CASSLPGAGNEQYF. DNA for the CDR3: TGCGCCAGCAGTCTACCTGGGGCGGGGAACGAGCAGTACTTC.

The rearrangement joins TRBV9 to TRBJ2-3; 13 bases map to TRBD2. V was clipped by 3 bases and J by 4 bases; unmatched bases: 2. The CDR3 is 15 residues long. Per germline, CDR1 SGDLS and CDR2 YYNGEE. The CDR3 DNA reads TGTGCCAGCAGCGCGGGACTAGCGGGGCCAGATACGCAGTATTTT. Translating it yields CASSAGLAGPDTQYF.

The chain's CDR3 is CATWGAQYF. For the CDR3, the DNA is TGTGCCACCTGGGGTGCGCAGTACTTC. This rearrangement joins TRBV6-4 to TRBJ2-7; D ambiguous. There are 9 residues in the CDR3. The V gene lost 10 bases and the J gene lost 9 bases, with 10 bases spanning the gap. Germline V gives CDR1 MRHNA, CDR2 SNTAGT.

The chain combines TRBV6-6 with TRBJ2-5; D possibly corresponds to TRBD2 (6 bases). Germline-derived CDR1 and CDR2 are MNHNY and SVGAGI (reference sequence). The CDR3 is made up of 15 amino acids. The ends were cut back, 2 bases at V and 5 bases at J, with 15 bases in the middle. The CDR3 bases are TGTGCCAGCAGTTACGATGGGAGGTGGCAGGAGACCCAGTACTTC. Amino acid sequence: CASSYDGRWQETQYF.

The chain carries TRBV4-3 and TRBJ2-5; D is unresolved. CDR1 and CDR2 from the germline V gene are LGHNA and YSLEER. Between the trimmed V and J ends, which lost 0 bases and 2 bases, there was a span of 10 bases. This CDR3 has 15 amino acids. Here the CDR3 reads CASSQDRRLQETQYF. CDR3 DNA: TGCGCCAGCAGCCAAGACCGTAGGCTTCAAGAGACCCAGTACTTC.

This clone is a singleton in its sample. This chain links TRBV5-1 with TRBJ2-1; no definite D call. The CDR3 is 12 amino acids. From germline, CDR1 is SGHRS and CDR2 YFSETQ. V was trimmed by 4 bases and J by 5 bases, leaving 7 bases between them. The CDR3 loop reads CASSTGNNEQFF. CDR3 nucleotide sequence: TGCGCCAGCAGCACGGGTAACAATGAGCAGTTCTTC. The full variable domain, completed using reference TRBV5-1 and TRBJ2-1, is KAGVTQTPRYLIKTRGQQVTLSCSPISGHRSVSWYQQTPGQGLQFLFEYFSETQRNKGNFPGRFSGRQFSNSRSEMNVSTLELGDSALYLCASSTGNNEQFFGPGTRLTVL.

This sequence joins TRBV5-1 and TRBJ2-5, with 8 bases identical to TRBD2. The CDR3 contains 21 residues. Germline V gives CDR1 SGHRS, CDR2 YFSETQ. V was clipped by 0 bases and J by 2 bases; unmatched bases: 21. DNA for the CDR3: TGCGCCAGCAGCTTGGGACTAGCGAACACCCACGATAGGTTATTTCAAGAGACCCAGTACTTC. It codes for CASSLGLANTHDRLFQETQYF.

Only a few counts were recorded for this clone. This chain links TRBV6-5 with TRBJ2-7; D is perhaps TRBD2 (5 bases). V was shortened by 2 bases and J by 6 bases, with 11 bases between the two germline ends. CDR1 is MNHEY, CDR2 SVGAGI, per germline. The CDR3 is made up of 13 amino acids. Here the CDR3 reads CASSYEGMAEQYF. Here the CDR3 DNA reads TGTGCCAGCAGTTACGAGGGTATGGCCGAGCAGTACTTC.

This clone appeared a few times. The chain joins TRBV28 to TRBJ2-2, with 7 bases that match TRBD1. V was clipped by 8 bases and J by 1 base; unmatched bases: 1. Germline loops: CDR1 MDHEN, CDR2 SYDVKM. The CDR3 extends over 13 amino acids. The CDR3 DNA reads TGTGCCAGCCGGACAGGGAACACCGGGGAGCTGTTTTTT. Amino acids: CASRTGNTGELFF.

A remark on this clone: The junction shows a germline mismatch at one end, possibly a read error. The sample contains more than one DNA sequence encoding this CDR3. The rearrangement uses TRBV7-7 and TRBJ2-1, with 12 positions matching TRBD2. The germline gives CDR1 SSHAT, CDR2 FNYEAQ (reference sequence). This CDR3 spans 16 amino acids. The CDR3 nucleotides read TGTGCTAGCAGCCCCGGACTAGCGGGGTACTACAATGAGCAGTTCTTC. This translates into CASSPGLAGYYNEQFF.

The chain links TRBV5-1 to TRBJ2-5, with 8 bases lining up with TRBD1. V shed 4 bases, J shed 0 bases, and the junction held 5 bases outside the gene matches. The CDR3 is 15 amino acids. Germline V gives CDR1 SGHRS, CDR2 YFSETQ. For the CDR3, the DNA is TGCGCCAGCAGCGGGGGACAGGTTTACCAAGAGACCCAGTACTTC. Its translation is CASSGGQVYQETQYF.